Each of the 11 T cell receptor beta chains below was sequenced from the same sample in a study of blood T cell repertoires in COVID-19. Sequencing was performed with immunoSEQ multiplex PCR; in TCRdb, only in-frame clones are kept and a portion is missing. The sample contains about 210,000 clones, roughly nine tenths of which appear only once. What was sequenced was peripheral blood. Every receptor here comes from a man in his thirties or forties with acute or convalescent COVID-19.

The rearrangement links TRBV3-1 (or the pseudogene TRBV3-2) to TRBJ1-5, with 8 bases lining up with TRBD1. CDR1 and CDR2 (germline): LGHDT, YNNKEL (reference sequence). The CDR3 loop spans 17 amino acids. The V gene end was trimmed by 0 bases and the J gene end by 6 bases; junction bases not matched to a gene: 10. In DNA, the CDR3 is TGTGCCAGCAGCCAAGATCTAACAGGGGGGGCCCGTCAGCCCCAGCATTTT. Its translation: CASSQDLTGGARQPQHF.

V gene TRBV5-6 combines with J gene TRBJ1-2; D is uncertain. V dropped 2 bases and J dropped 8 bases, with 13 bases sitting between them. Germline V gene sequence: CDR1 SGHDT, CDR2 YYEEEE. The CDR3 has 13 amino acids. The CDR3 DNA sequence: TGTGCCAGCAGCTTCCCCAGCGTCGGGGGCTACACCTTC. It translates to CASSFPSVGGYTF. The full variable domain, rest sourced from reference TRBV5-6 and TRBJ1-2, is DAGVTQSPTHLIKTRGQQVTLRCSPKSGHDTVSWYQQALGQGPQFIFQYYEEEERQRGNFPDRFSGHQFPNYSSELNVNALLLGDSALYLCASSFPSVGGYTFGSGTRLTVV.

The CDR3, as DNA: TGTGCCAGCAGGGGGCCGTTTGAAAAACTGTTTTTT. Its translation: CASRGPFEKLFF. V and J are TRBV27 and TRBJ1-4; perhaps TRBD1 as D (5 bases). This CDR3 has 12 residues. Germline V lookup: CDR1 MNHEY, CDR2 SMNVEV (reference sequence). V was clipped by 6 bases and J by 7 bases, with 9 bases between them.

V and J are TRBV30 and TRBJ2-7; the D gene is possibly TRBD2 (6 bases). Trimming pared 5 bases from V and 0 bases from J, leaving 8 bases between. From germline, CDR1 is GTSNPN and CDR2 SVGIG (reference sequence). This CDR3 has 12 residues. For the CDR3, the DNA is TGTGCCTGGCGGGGGTTCTCCTACGAGCAGTACTTC. Amino acid sequence: CAWRGFSYEQYF.

This clone was detected once. The CDR3 loop reads CASSLGTGGLGPLHF. CDR3 bases: TGCGCCAGCAGCTTGGGGACAGGGGGCCTAGGACCCCTCCACTTT. This chain links TRBV5-1 with TRBJ1-6; TRBD1 aligns across 11 bases. The ends lost 0 bases at V and 12 bases at J; junction bases unmatched: 5. The length of the CDR3 is 15 residues. The germline V gene encodes CDR1 SGHRS and CDR2 YFSETQ.

This clone was seen just once. V is TRBV19 and J is TRBJ2-7, with 9 bases matching TRBD1. CDR3 length: 14 amino acids. The germline CDR1 and CDR2 sequences are LNHDA and SQIVND (reference sequence). J was trimmed by 1 base and V by 5 bases; bases with no gene match: 3. In DNA, the CDR3 is TGTGCCAGTAGTGGACAGGGGAAGTCCTACGAGCAGTACTTC. Translating it yields CASSGQGKSYEQYF.

This chain connects TRBV12-3 or TRBV12-4 to TRBJ2-7; no clear D gene. CDR3 size: 13 residues. V dropped 3 bases and J dropped 6 bases, with 12 bases sitting between them. CDR3 DNA sequence: TGTGCCAGCAGTTTTAGAAGTATCGGCGAGCAGTACTTC. This translates into CASSFRSIGEQYF.

V gene TRBV9 combines with J gene TRBJ2-3; D call uncertain. Trimming removed 7 bases at V and 2 bases at J, with 20 bases between. Germline V CDR1 and CDR2: SGDLS, YYNGEE. The CDR3 totals 16 residues. CDR3 in amino acids: CASSRSLASPTDTQYF. Written as DNA, the CDR3 is TGTGCCAGCTCCCGTAGTTTAGCCTCACCCACAGATACGCAGTATTTT. Using reference TRBV9 and TRBJ2-3 for the parts outside the CDR3, the full variable domain is DSGVTQTPKHLITATGQRVTLRCSPRSGDLSVYWYQQSLDQGLQFLIQYYNGEERAKGNILERFSAQQFPDLHSELNLSSLELGDSALYFCASSRSLASPTDTQYFGPGTRLTVL.

This clone is a singleton in its sample. This chain uses TRBV5-1 with TRBJ1-1; TRBD1 might be the D (6 bases). In germline, CDR1 is SGHRS, CDR2 YFSETQ. V was clipped by 2 bases and J by 0 bases, with 11 bases between them. The CDR3 has 15 amino acids. This CDR3 is CASSLWGPVNTEAFF. DNA of the CDR3: TGCGCCAGCAGCTTATGGGGGCCCGTGAACACTGAAGCTTTCTTT.

This chain uses TRBV5-1 with TRBJ2-5; 9 nucleotides line up with TRBD2. The germline V gene encodes CDR1 SGHRS and CDR2 YFSETQ. The ends lost 0 bases at V and 2 bases at J; junction bases unmatched: 2. This CDR3 has 15 residues. The CDR3: CASSLASGAQETQYF. CDR3 in DNA: TGCGCCAGCAGCTTGGCTAGCGGGGCTCAAGAGACCCAGTACTTC.

DNA of the CDR3: TGTGCCAGCAGCCAAGATCGTTCGGGACAGGACAATGAGCAGTTCTTC. Amino acids: CASSQDRSGQDNEQFF. The chain carries TRBV4-2 and TRBJ2-1, with TRBD1 identical over 8 bases. The V gene end was trimmed by 0 bases and the J gene end by 5 bases; junction bases not matched to a gene: 6. The germline gives CDR1 LGHNA, CDR2 YNFKEQ. The CDR3 length is 16 residues.